The source of this TCR beta chain is a study of T cell repertoires in cytomegalovirus infection. Germline V gene lookup returns CDR1 MDHEN and CDR2 SYDVKM. V was pared by 1 base and J by 5 bases, with 21 bases between. There are 17 residues in the CDR3. One entry per CDR3 protein, called by TCRdb with MiXCR from the reads. Here the sample spans around 260,000 distinct CDR3 sequences, over 20% being singletons. The gene calls are TRBV28 and TRBJ2-7; no clear D gene. Sequencing was performed on PBMCs. This clonotype was obtained from a human donor in good health (CMV status not recorded). Some clones in this sample may be carry-over from other donors' samples. CDR3 sequence reads: CASSLYSLMGRVNEQYF. DNA for the CDR3: TGTGCCAGCAGTTTATACTCTTTAATGGGAAGGGTCAACGAGCAGTACTTC.